This T cell receptor (beta chain) was sequenced during a study of T-cell memory formation after mild COVID-19. Across the whole study: Clusters were largely donor specific. Study-wide results and caveats: There were some responding clones in pre-infection memory, which suggested that cross-reactive memory had joined. Those CD4+ clones that contracted were mainly in CM and EM (CD8+ ones in EMRA).

This clonotype has just a few counts. Its antigen remains unidentified. CDR3 size: 15 residues. The V end was cut by 5 bases, the J end by 2 bases, with 13 bases between. The germline gives CDR1 SGHAT, CDR2 FQNNGV. Constant-segment-primed 5'RACE gave TCR alpha and TCR beta cDNA libraries with sample barcodes and UMIs. TCRdb called the 5' RACE reads again in MiXCR, with one record for every CDR3 protein. The sample gives a few hundred thousand distinct CDR3 sequences, roughly 21% of which show up once; approximately 12% is in the top ten. The J gene is TRBJ1-3, the V gene TRBV11-2; D not resolved. The sample taken for sequencing was PBMCs or a T cell subset sorted from them (not recorded which). This sequence originates from an adult woman who had mild COVID-19 (a few samples of this study predate the infection). Cell type and time point are not known. CDR3 bases: TGTGCCAGCAGCGCCCAGACGTACGCTGGAAACACCATATATTTT. As protein: CASSAQTYAGNTIYF.